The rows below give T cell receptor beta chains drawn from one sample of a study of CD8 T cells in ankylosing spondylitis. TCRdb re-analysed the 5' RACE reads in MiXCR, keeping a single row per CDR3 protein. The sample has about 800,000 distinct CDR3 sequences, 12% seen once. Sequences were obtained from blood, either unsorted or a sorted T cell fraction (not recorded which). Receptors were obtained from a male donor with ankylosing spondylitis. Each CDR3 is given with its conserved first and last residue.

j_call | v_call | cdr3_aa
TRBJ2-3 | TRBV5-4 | CASSLAVVGTDTQYF
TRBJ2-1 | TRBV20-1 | CTGRRGLSGEQFF
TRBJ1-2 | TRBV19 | CASSKGPAGGGDGYTF
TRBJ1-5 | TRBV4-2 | CASSQDSTGASNQPQHF
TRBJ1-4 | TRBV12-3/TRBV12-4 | CASSLVPDREKLFF
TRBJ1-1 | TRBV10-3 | CAISETTRGNTEAFF
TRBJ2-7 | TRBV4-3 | CASSQDRRAFYEQYF
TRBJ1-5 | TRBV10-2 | CASSENRDRGPFNQPQHF
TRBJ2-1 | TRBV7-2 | CASSSRLAGQFF
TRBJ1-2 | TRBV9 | CASSPRQGLTYGYTF
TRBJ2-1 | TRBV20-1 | CSATTSGVKFF
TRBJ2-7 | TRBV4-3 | CASSQDGGGGYEQYF
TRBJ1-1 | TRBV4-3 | CASSQADSFSSLNTEAFF
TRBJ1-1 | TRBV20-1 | CSARDRTQEAFF
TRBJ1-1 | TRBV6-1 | CASRARTDMNTEAFF
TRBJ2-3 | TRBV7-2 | CASSRGLAGTDTQYF
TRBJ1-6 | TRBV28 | CASSSTGLNSPLHF
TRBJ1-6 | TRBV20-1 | CSALAGSPLHF
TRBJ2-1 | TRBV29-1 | CSVELGAGYNEQFF
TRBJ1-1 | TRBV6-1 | CASSPTWTGGGGTEAFF
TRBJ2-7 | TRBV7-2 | CASSLAHSSYEQYF
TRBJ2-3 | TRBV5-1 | CASSQFPRGTDTQYF
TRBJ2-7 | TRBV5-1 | CASSVQGQSSNEQYF
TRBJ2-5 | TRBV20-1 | CSASPLADPRETQYF
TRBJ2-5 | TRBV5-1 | CASSLSLRVDRGRRETQYF
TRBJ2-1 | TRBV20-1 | CSADWGVYNEQFF
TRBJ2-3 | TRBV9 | CASSVGGGQGTDTQYF
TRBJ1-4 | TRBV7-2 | CASSSYRGELFF
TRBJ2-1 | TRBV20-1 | CSARSAGLYNEQFF
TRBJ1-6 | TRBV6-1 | CASSQAETSPLHF
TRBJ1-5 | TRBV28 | CASSLSARRNQPQHF
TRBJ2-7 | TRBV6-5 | CASSLDSEGYEQYF
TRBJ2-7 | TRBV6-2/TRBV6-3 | CASSSTFSSYEQYF
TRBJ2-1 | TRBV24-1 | CATSDERGGNEQFF
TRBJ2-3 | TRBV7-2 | CASSLYQREGRADTQYF
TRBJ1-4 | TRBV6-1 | CASSSLTGNEKLFF
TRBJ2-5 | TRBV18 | CASSPAGVRETQYF
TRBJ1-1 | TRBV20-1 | CSARLQLNTEAFF
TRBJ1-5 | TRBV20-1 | CSARDSRGSGGNQPQHF
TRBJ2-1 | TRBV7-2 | CASSLYGAYNEQFF
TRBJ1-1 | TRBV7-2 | CASSYRVNTEAFF
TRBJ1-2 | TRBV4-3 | CASSQDRGIGDGYTF
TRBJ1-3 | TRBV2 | CASSESGSSGNTIYF
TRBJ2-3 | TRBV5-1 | CASSSQGTGEDTQYF
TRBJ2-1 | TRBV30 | CAWYSRYNEQFF